This entry lists 15 T cell receptor beta chains sequenced from one sample in a study of control samples from healthy donors and cancer patients (TCRdb year 2020). The library relied on the immunoSEQ multiplex PCR assay. Sourced from immuneACCESS, this table was stored by TCRdb with only in-frame sequences that have V and J called. A share of the clones is absent; for the studies checked, an unresolved V gene accounts for under half, and the remainder has no known explanation. The sample records fewer than 200,000 clones, around 93% of which are singletons. In total, the top ten clones hold over 4% of the sample. Material: blood. These receptors were taken from a woman in her sixties or seventies in good health.

The rearrangement joins TRBV3-1 (or the pseudogene TRBV3-2) to TRBJ2-3, with 11 bases fitting TRBD2. The length of the CDR3 is 18 residues. Germline V gives CDR1 LGHDT, CDR2 YNNKEL (reference sequence). Trimming took 1 base from V and 6 from J; bases not matched to a gene: 12. CDR3 sequence reads: CASSQGGLAAPSQDTQYF. DNA for the CDR3: TGTGCCAGCAGCCAAGGGGGACTAGCGGCTCCCAGCCAGGATACGCAGTATTTT.

This clone has just one count. V gene TRBV5-4 combines with J gene TRBJ2-7; the D is unclear. V was shortened by 3 bases and J by 2 bases, with 12 bases between the two germline ends. Germline V lookup: CDR1 SGHNT, CDR2 YYREEE (reference sequence). The length of the CDR3 is 14 residues. In DNA, the CDR3 is TGTGCCAGCAGCTCAGCCCGGACCACCTACGAGCAGTACTTC. Its translation: CASSSARTTYEQYF.

The V gene is TRBV7-9, the J gene TRBJ1-2, with a possible D match to TRBD1 (5 bases). Germline assignment: CDR1 SEHNR and CDR2 FQNEAQ (reference sequence). The CDR3 length is 13 residues. Between the trimmed V and J ends, which lost 9 bases and 4 bases, there was a span of 15 bases. The CDR3 DNA reads as TGTGCCAGTCGCAGGGAGTCCTCCTATGGCTACACCTTC. Its translation: CASRRESSYGYTF.

The chain carries TRBV4-3 and TRBJ1-4; perhaps TRBD1 as D (5 bases). In germline, CDR1 is LGHNA, CDR2 YSLEER. Trimming pared 0 bases from V and 8 bases from J, leaving 28 bases between. The CDR3 runs to 20 residues. CDR3 nucleotide sequence: TGCGCCAGCAGCCAAGATTCGCAGGGCCTGATTTCAGCGGCATTAGAAAAACTGTTTTTT. Translated, it gives CASSQDSQGLISAALEKLFF.

The chain joins TRBV6-5 to TRBJ2-7; D is perhaps TRBD1 (7 bases). Per germline, CDR1 MNHEY and CDR2 SVGAGI. Trimming left V 7 bases short and J 4 bases short, with 14 bases between. CDR3 length: 13 amino acids. This chain's CDR3 is CASTSAGGYEQYF. In DNA, the CDR3 is TGTGCCAGCACCTCCGCAGGGGGGTACGAGCAGTACTTC.

The chain combines TRBV7-8 with TRBJ2-3, with a possible D match to TRBD2 (6 bases). This CDR3 has 15 residues. V was shortened by 1 base and J by 2 bases, with 10 bases between the two germline ends. Per germline, CDR1 SGHVS and CDR2 FQNEAQ. The CDR3 coding sequence is TGTGCCAGCAGCTTAGTGCTAGCGAACACAGATACGCAGTATTTT. Translated, it gives CASSLVLANTDTQYF.

The chain couples TRBV12-5 to TRBJ1-3; D call uncertain. This CDR3 region has 12 residues. Germline CDR1 reads LGHNT; CDR2 reads FRNRAP. Deletions cut 6 bases from V and 2 bases from J, with 5 bases between. DNA of the CDR3: TGTGCTAGTGGGGAACCTGGAAACACCATATATTTT. Translating gives CASGEPGNTIYF.

The V and J genes are TRBV12-3 or TRBV12-4 and TRBJ1-2; 9 bases map to TRBD1. CDR3 length: 13 residues. V gave up 6 bases and J gave up 8 bases; unmatched junction bases: 7. Here the CDR3 reads CASSSRTGDGYTF. The CDR3 nucleotides are TGTGCCAGCAGCTCAAGGACAGGGGACGGCTACACCTTC.

The rearrangement joins TRBV3-1 (or the pseudogene TRBV3-2) to TRBJ2-1; D remains ambiguous. CDR1 and CDR2 from the germline V gene are LGHDT and YNNKEL (reference sequence). The CDR3 extends over 15 amino acids. Trimming removed 2 bases from V and 4 bases from J, with 12 bases in between. The CDR3 spells CASSQSDLIYNEQFF. CDR3 sequence (DNA): TGTGCCAGCAGCCAATCGGACCTCATTTACAATGAGCAGTTCTTC.

V is TRBV5-1 and J is TRBJ2-6; weak D call: TRBD1 (5 bases). Germline V gives CDR1 SGHRS, CDR2 YFSETQ. The CDR3 length is 16 residues. Trimming pared 3 bases from V and 0 bases from J, leaving 10 bases between. The CDR3 region has the DNA TGCGCCAGCAGCTGGGGCCTTGTCTCTGGGGCCAACGTCCTGACTTTC. It specifies CASSWGLVSGANVLTF.

This CDR3 reads CASSVSPGPSYEQYF. The CDR3 region has the DNA TGTGCCAGCAGCGTATCCCCGGGTCCTTCCTACGAGCAGTACTTC. The V gene is TRBV9, the J gene TRBJ2-7; D ambiguous. Germline loops: CDR1 SGDLS, CDR2 YYNGEE. V shed 1 base and J shed 1 base, with 12 bases lying between them. This CDR3 is 15 amino acids long. Looking up the rest from reference TRBV9 and TRBJ2-7 gives the full variable domain: DSGVTQTPKHLITATGQRVTLRCSPRSGDLSVYWYQQSLDQGLQFLIQYYNGEERAKGNILERFSAQQFPDLHSELNLSSLELGDSALYFCASSVSPGPSYEQYFGPGTRLTVT.

The V call is TRBV7-7, the J call TRBJ2-1, with 10 positions matching TRBD2. CDR3 length: 16 residues. Germline loops: CDR1 SSHAT, CDR2 FNYEAQ (reference sequence). J gave up 7 bases and V 2 bases, and 8 bases lay outside the gene matches. The CDR3 bases are TGTGCCAGCAGCTTAAGCCTAGCGGGGGACGGGAATGAGCAGTTCTTC. As protein: CASSLSLAGDGNEQFF.

J is TRBJ1-5 and V is TRBV15; D not certain. The CDR3 runs to 16 residues. Trimming left V 5 bases short and J 3 bases short, with 17 bases between. Germline loops: CDR1 LNHNV, CDR2 YYDKDF (reference sequence). The CDR3 is CATSPSLIGINQPQHF. The CDR3 nucleotides read TGTGCCACCAGCCCCAGCTTAATAGGGATCAATCAGCCCCAGCATTTT.

As regards this clone: The sample contains more than one DNA sequence encoding this CDR3. V and J are TRBV18 and TRBJ1-1; D is unresolved. Per the germline V gene, CDR1 is KGHSH and CDR2 is LQKENI. This CDR3 is built from 13 residues. V lost 1 base and J 0 bases, leaving 3 bases between the germline ends. CDR3 region: CASSPLVNTEAFF. DNA of the CDR3: TGTGCCAGCTCACCACTCGTGAACACTGAAGCTTTCTTT.

V and J are TRBV4-3 and TRBJ1-2; D gene unclear. The V end was cut by 4 bases, the J end by 3 bases, with 15 bases between. The CDR3 loop spans 15 amino acids. The germline CDR1 and CDR2 sequences are LGHNA and YSLEER. The CDR3 DNA reads TGCGCCAGCAGCCCCACAAAGGCCCATTACTATGGCTACACCTTC. Its protein is CASSPTKAHYYGYTF.